One and the same sample provided the 20 T cell receptor beta chains below, sequenced in a study of T cells after yellow fever vaccination. MiXCR, applied by TCRdb to the 5' RACE reads, yields one record per CDR3 protein. There are a few hundred thousand distinct CDR3 sequences in the sample; around 17% occur only once, and roughly a sixth lies in the top ten. The sample consisted of PBMCs, taken more than 4 days after the first yellow fever vaccination. These receptors were taken from a man younger than 30 who received the YFV17D yellow fever vaccine.

The CDR3 nucleotides are TGTGCCAGCAGCGTAGCTCCCGGCGAAGAGACCCAGTACTTC. It codes for CASSVAPGEETQYF. The V gene is TRBV9, the J gene TRBJ2-5; D unclear. Trimming pared 0 bases from V and 3 bases from J, leaving 9 bases between. The CDR3 consists of 14 residues. The germline gives CDR1 SGDLS, CDR2 YYNGEE.

CDR3: CASSLFRDRGYF. Written as DNA, the CDR3 is TGTGCCAGCAGCTTATTCCGGGACAGGGGGTATTTT. The chain joins TRBV7-2 to TRBJ2-3, with 10 positions matching TRBD1. The CDR3 extends over 12 amino acids. Losses at the gene ends were 2 bases for V and 14 bases for J; bases not matched to a gene: 4. CDR1 is SGHTA, CDR2 FQGNSA, per germline.

This rearrangement joins TRBV10-1 to TRBJ2-3; 10 bases align to TRBD2. Germline-derived CDR1 and CDR2 are WNHNN and SYGVQD (reference sequence). The V gene end was trimmed by 0 bases and the J gene end by 0 bases; junction bases not matched to a gene: 3. The CDR3 spans 17 residues. The CDR3 here is CASSESAGGPSTDTQYF. The DNA of the CDR3 is TGCGCCAGCAGTGAGTCAGCGGGGGGGCCTAGCACAGATACGCAGTATTTT.

The chain couples TRBV12-3 or TRBV12-4 to TRBJ2-1, with 8 bases fitting TRBD1. V lost 5 bases to trimming and J lost 12 bases; unmatched junction nucleotides: 3. CDR3 length: 11 amino acids. CDR3 DNA: TGTGCCAGCAGTCCAGGACAGGGGCAGTTCTTC. This translates into CASSPGQGQFF.

This clonotype came up a few times. This chain's CDR3 is CAISESSPGSQYV. In DNA form, the CDR3 reads TGTGCCATCAGTGAGTCCTCTCCGGGGTCCCAGTACGTC. The chain has TRBV10-3 and TRBJ2-7; perhaps TRBD2 as D (5 bases). The V end lost 0 bases, the J end lost 10 bases, and 13 bases lay between the germline ends. The CDR3 sequence is 13 residues long. Germline V gene data show CDR1 as ENHRY and CDR2 as SYGVKD.

The chain recombines TRBV6-2 or TRBV6-3 with TRBJ1-5; D is possibly TRBD1 (6 bases). The CDR3 covers 13 residues. The germline V and J ends were trimmed by 5 bases and 10 bases, with 15 bases remaining between them. The germline CDR1 and CDR2 sequences are MNHEY and SVGEGT. DNA for the CDR3: TGTGCCAGCAGTCGGGACACCCAGGGACCCCAGCATTTT. It yields the protein CASSRDTQGPQHF.

The CDR3 DNA sequence: TGTGCCAGCAGCTCGGGACGCGTCACTGAAGCTTTCTTT. This gives the protein CASSSGRVTEAFF. The chain links TRBV5-4 to TRBJ1-1; perhaps TRBD1 as D (5 bases). Germline lookup yields CDR1 SGHNT and CDR2 YYREEE (reference sequence). The CDR3 loop spans 13 amino acids. V was clipped by 3 bases and J by 4 bases, with 10 bases between them.

The chain combines TRBV27 with TRBJ1-1; D gene unclear. The CDR3 spans 13 residues. In germline, CDR1 is MNHEY, CDR2 SMNVEV (reference sequence). Trimming cost V 6 bases and J 1 base, with 9 bases left between them. The CDR3 protein is CASRGNWNTEAFF. The CDR3 coding sequence is TGTGCCAGCAGAGGGAATTGGAACACTGAAGCTTTCTTT.

The CDR3 DNA is TGTGCCAGCAGTTCCTTCGGACTAACCCCTACCACAGATACGCAGTATTTT. It specifies CASSSFGLTPTTDTQYF. This chain uses TRBV6-2 or TRBV6-3 with TRBJ2-3; weak D call: TRBD2 (6 bases). Germline-derived CDR1 and CDR2 are MNHEY and SVGEGT. This CDR3 contains 17 residues. V dropped 4 bases and J dropped 2 bases, with 19 bases sitting between them.

CDR3 loop: CASSRALERGDTYEQYV. CDR3 nucleotide sequence: TGTGCCAGCAGCAGGGCTTTAGAGCGGGGGGATACCTACGAGCAGTACGTC. The chain employs TRBV21-1 and TRBJ2-7; the table calls TRBD2, which could not be checked here. TRBV21-1 is annotated as a pseudogene. The CDR3 spans 17 residues.

V is TRBV18 and J is TRBJ1-1; D not certain. The CDR3 loop spans 13 amino acids. V was trimmed by 6 bases and J by 7 bases, leaving 15 bases between them. Germline V CDR1 and CDR2: KGHSH, LQKENI. CDR3 sequence (DNA): TGTGCCAGCTCCGAAATTATCAAGGGTGAAGCTTTCTTT. The encoded protein is CASSEIIKGEAFF.

This clonotype has more than one count but fewer than ten. The chain couples TRBV20-1 to TRBJ2-2; possible D gene TRBD2, 5 bases. The germline CDR1 and CDR2 sequences are DFQATT and SNEGSKA (reference sequence). Trimming removed 5 bases at V and 7 bases at J, with 11 bases between. CDR3 length: 12 residues. The CDR3 nucleotides read TGCAGTGCTTCTACTAGAGTCGGGGAGCTGTTTTTT. Translation: CSASTRVGELFF.

V is TRBV7-2 and J is TRBJ2-1; 12 nucleotides line up with TRBD1. CDR3 length: 14 amino acids. Germline trimming cut 5 bases from V and 7 bases from J; bases unmatched to any gene: 3. Looked up from germline, CDR1 is SGHTA and CDR2 is FQGNSA. The DNA for the CDR3 is TGTGCCAGCAGCCGGGACAGGGGGCGTAATGAGCAGTTCTTC. Amino acids: CASSRDRGRNEQFF.

This clonotype was counted only a few times. The chain carries TRBV7-2 and TRBJ2-3; D is ambiguous. The V gene lost 4 bases and the J gene lost 2 bases, with 7 bases spanning the gap. This CDR3 spans 13 amino acids. Germline V lookup: CDR1 SGHTA, CDR2 FQGNSA. The CDR3 DNA sequence: TGTGCCAGCAGCTCAACCCCCACAGATACGCAGTATTTT. This sequence encodes CASSSTPTDTQYF.

Turning to this clonotype: The junction differs from germline at one of its ends, possibly a read error. This sequence joins TRBV12-3 or TRBV12-4 and TRBJ2-1; D assignment may be TRBD1 or TRBD2 (5 bases each). CDR3 length: 12 residues. The CDR3 loop is CASSLNRDGQFF. Here the CDR3 DNA reads TGTGCTAGCAGCCTGAACCGGGACGGGCAGTTCTTC.

As for this clonotype: With a much larger clone just one base away, this may be a read error. The V gene is TRBV20-1, the J gene TRBJ2-2, with 10 bases lining up with TRBD1. V gave up 5 bases and J gave up 7 bases; unmatched junction bases: 4. This CDR3 has 13 residues. Germline V CDR1 and CDR2: DFQATT, SNEGSKA (reference sequence). CDR3 in DNA: TGCAGTGCTTGGGACAGGGGCATCGGGGAGCTGTTTTTT. This codes for CSAWDRGIGELFF.

In its sample, this clonotype was seen once. This sequence joins TRBV18 and TRBJ1-2; perhaps TRBD1 as D (5 bases). Germline V lookup: CDR1 KGHSH, CDR2 LQKENI. The germline V and J ends were trimmed by 2 bases and 1 base, with 17 bases remaining between them. This CDR3 comprises 17 residues. DNA for the CDR3: TGTGCCAGCTCACCAATGACCACCGGGACCAATAACTATGGCTACACCTTC. It yields the protein CASSPMTTGTNNYGYTF.

In nucleotides, the CDR3 is TGTGCCAGCAGTTTAACGACAGCCCATAGCAATCAGCCCCAGCATTTT. Translation gives CASSLTTAHSNQPQHF. The chain couples TRBV12-3 or TRBV12-4 to TRBJ1-5; tentatively, D is TRBD1 (5 bases). The CDR3 is made up of 16 amino acids. V was cut by 2 bases and J by 0 bases, with 11 bases left in between.

The chain links TRBV7-9 to TRBJ1-4, with D tentatively TRBD1 (6 bases). Germline V gene sequence: CDR1 SEHNR, CDR2 FQNEAQ (reference sequence). Trimming stripped 8 bases from V and 7 bases from J, with 14 bases between. There are 13 residues in the CDR3. CDR3 DNA: TGTGCCAGCGGTCCCAGGGGTCCTGAAAAACTGTTTTTT. Its protein is CASGPRGPEKLFF.

The chain carries TRBV6-1 and TRBJ1-3, with TRBD1 matching 8 bases. The length of the CDR3 is 17 residues. CDR1 and CDR2 from the germline V gene are MNHNS and SASEGT. The V segment lost 5 bases and the J segment 2 bases; nucleotides outside the gene matches: 11. CDR3 in amino acids: CASSRRQGIRTGNTIYF. Here the CDR3 DNA reads TGTGCCAGCAGTAGACGACAGGGGATAAGGACTGGAAACACCATATATTTT.